Following are 18 T cell receptor beta chains from one sample sequenced in a study of shared clonotypes between healthy human individuals. The repertoire was sequenced with immunoSEQ multiplex PCR; TCRdb's copy has only in-frame clones and lacks some. The table lists about 2.1 million clones, around 93% of them singletons. It was CD45RO-negative cells, positively selected for CCR7, that made up naive CD8 cells, with terminally differentiated effector memory CD45RA+ cells excluded. Sequences were obtained from naive CD8+ T cells from PBMCs. The source is a man aged 18 to 29 in good health. Some clones in this sample may be carry-over from other donors' samples.

The sample holds one count of this clone. This chain connects TRBV27 to TRBJ2-7, with 9 bases that match TRBD1. Germline CDR1 reads MNHEY; CDR2 reads SMNVEV (reference sequence). The CDR3 is 15 residues long. The trim removed 3 bases at V and 5 bases at J, leaving 8 bases unmatched. CDR3 bases: TGTGCCAGCAGTTTGGCGGGACAGGGTCAGCACGAGCAGTACTTC. Translated: CASSLAGQGQHEQYF.

This sequence joins TRBV11-1 and TRBJ2-3, with D tentatively TRBD2 (6 bases). The germline V gene encodes CDR1 SGHAT and CDR2 FQDESV (reference sequence). V was shortened by 5 bases and J by 0 bases, with 21 bases between the two germline ends. The CDR3 totals 18 residues. DNA for the CDR3: TGTGCCAGCAGCGACCCCCACGGCGGGATGGGAAGCACAGATACGCAGTATTTT. It encodes CASSDPHGGMGSTDTQYF. The full variable domain, in which reference TRBV11-1 and TRBJ2-3 provide the parts outside the CDR3, is EAEVAQSPRYKITEKSQAVAFWCDPISGHATLYWYRQILGQGPELLVQFQDESVVDDSQLPKDRFSAERLKGVDSTLKIQPAELGDSAMYLCASSDPHGGMGSTDTQYFGPGTRLTVL.

The chain uses TRBV13 and TRBJ2-1; the match to TRBD2 covers 7 bases. Germline V gene data show CDR1 as PRHDT and CDR2 as FYEKMQ (reference sequence). The length of the CDR3 is 15 residues. J lost 3 bases, V lost 0 bases, and 2 bases had no gene match. The chain's CDR3 is CASSLGRELYNEQFF. CDR3 DNA: TGTGCCAGCAGCTTAGGGCGGGAGCTCTACAATGAGCAGTTCTTC.

The rearrangement uses TRBV4-1 and TRBJ1-1; 9 nucleotides align to TRBD1. CDR1 and CDR2 (germline): MGHRA, YSYEKL. The CDR3 is 19 residues long. The V gene end was trimmed by 3 bases and the J gene end by 1 base; junction bases not matched to a gene: 15. CDR3 region: CASSQFVGVNRGPNTEAFF. Here the CDR3 DNA reads TGCGCCAGCAGCCAGTTTGTGGGTGTTAACAGGGGGCCGAACACTGAAGCTTTCTTT.

The chain has TRBV5-4 and TRBJ2-7; possibly TRBD1 for D (5 bases). The CDR3 is made up of 13 amino acids. Germline V CDR1 and CDR2: SGHNT, YYREEE (reference sequence). With 5 bases removed from V and 0 bases from J, the gap between germline ends came to 9 bases. The CDR3 reads CASSYRNSYEQYF. The CDR3 DNA is TGTGCCAGCAGTTACAGGAACTCCTACGAGCAGTACTTC.

CDR3 amino acids: CASSLEGGIGYTF. DNA of the CDR3: TGTGCCAGCAGCCTAGAGGGGGGAATCGGCTACACCTTC. The chain joins TRBV7-9 to TRBJ1-2, with a tentative D call TRBD1 (6 bases). Per germline, CDR1 SEHNR and CDR2 FQNEAQ (reference sequence). The CDR3 loop spans 13 amino acids. Trimming left V 5 bases short and J 8 bases short, with 15 bases between.

The chain is built from TRBV14 and TRBJ2-1; D is uncertain. CDR1 is SGHDN, CDR2 FVKESK, per germline. The CDR3 length is 16 residues. V lost 1 base to trimming and J lost 4 bases, with 14 bases between them. CDR3 amino acids: CASSQAPGPGYNEQFF. CDR3 coding DNA: TGTGCCAGCAGCCAAGCCCCTGGCCCAGGATACAATGAGCAGTTCTTC.

The CDR3 region is CASSRLGVEETQYF. The CDR3 DNA sequence: TGTGCCAGCAGCCGGTTGGGTGTAGAGGAGACCCAGTACTTC. The chain carries TRBV7-6 and TRBJ2-5; D remains unclear. Germline-derived CDR1 and CDR2 are SGHVS and FNYEAQ. The CDR3 consists of 14 residues. Trimming took 5 bases from V and 5 from J, leaving 15 bases between them.

The CDR3 coding sequence is TGTGCCAGCAGCCGGGGAGCAACTAGCACAGATACGCAGTATTTT. Translating gives CASSRGATSTDTQYF. The gene calls are TRBV14 and TRBJ2-3, with D possibly matching TRBD2 (5 bases). The CDR3 loop spans 15 amino acids. The V gene lost 4 bases and the J gene lost 0 bases, with 11 bases spanning the gap. In germline, CDR1 is SGHDN, CDR2 FVKESK.

This sequence joins TRBV28 and TRBJ2-3, with a possible D match to TRBD2 (6 bases). This CDR3 has 14 residues. Germline V gene lookup returns CDR1 MDHEN and CDR2 SYDVKM. Between the trimmed V and J ends, which lost 4 bases and 5 bases, there was a span of 13 bases. Here the CDR3 DNA reads TGTGCCAGCAGTTCCGGGTGGGGGGTAGATACGCAGTATTTT. Translation: CASSSGWGVDTQYF.

The chain recombines TRBV7-3 with TRBJ2-1; D is unclear. Per the germline V gene, CDR1 is SGHTA and CDR2 is FQGTGA. The CDR3 sequence is 14 residues long. The V gene lost 4 bases and the J gene lost 6 bases, with 13 bases spanning the gap. The CDR3 protein is CASSSTTHPNEQFF. The CDR3 DNA follows: TGTGCCAGCAGCTCGACGACACATCCCAATGAGCAGTTCTTC.

The V and J genes are TRBV4-1 and TRBJ2-3; 12 bases are shared with TRBD2. The V segment lost 1 base and the J segment 3 bases; nucleotides outside the gene matches: 8. Germline assignment: CDR1 MGHRA and CDR2 YSYEKL. There are 18 residues in the CDR3. The CDR3: CASSQAPRLAGATDTQYF. For the CDR3, the DNA is TGCGCCAGCAGCCAAGCCCCGAGACTAGCGGGAGCTACAGATACGCAGTATTTT.

Concerning this clone: Other DNA sequences in this sample translate to the same CDR3. This chain joins TRBV7-3 and TRBJ2-3; 10 bases agree with TRBD2. V lost 1 base, J lost 0 bases, and 1 base stayed unmatched. Germline V gives CDR1 SGHTA, CDR2 FQGTGA. CDR3 length: 16 residues. The CDR3 bases are TGTGCCAGCAGCTTAAGAGCGGGGGGGAGCACAGATACGCAGTATTTT. Amino acid sequence: CASSLRAGGSTDTQYF. Variable domain in full (rest from reference TRBV7-3 and TRBJ2-3): GAGVSQTPSNKVTEKGKYVELRCDPISGHTALYWYRQSLGQGPEFLIYFQGTGAADDSGLPNDRFFAVRPEGSVSTLKIQRTERGDSAVYLCASSLRAGGSTDTQYFGPGTRLTVL.

The V call is TRBV29-1, the J call TRBJ2-6; D could derive from TRBD1 or TRBD2 (5 bases each). The CDR3 loop spans 12 amino acids. The V and J ends lost 5 bases and 6 bases respectively, with 8 bases between them. The germline gives CDR1 SQVTM, CDR2 ANQGSEA. CDR3 sequence: CSVRGSANVLTF. In DNA form, the CDR3 reads TGCAGCGTTCGGGGCTCGGCCAACGTCCTGACTTTC.

V usage is TRBV12-5 and J usage is TRBJ2-5; a possible D gene is TRBD1 (6 bases). Germline loops: CDR1 LGHNT, CDR2 FRNRAP. V lost 4 bases and J 4 bases, leaving 16 bases between the germline ends. The CDR3 covers 15 residues. CDR3 in DNA: TGTGCTAGTGGTTCAGGGGCGGATTTAGTAGAGACCCAGTACTTC. Translating gives CASGSGADLVETQYF.

The V call is TRBV2, the J call TRBJ2-1; TRBD2 aligns across 8 bases. This CDR3 contains 16 residues. V lost 8 bases and J lost 8; bases outside the gene matches: 17. Germline V lookup: CDR1 SNHLY, CDR2 FYNNEI. The CDR3 reads CASRATGTRTFYEQFF. The DNA for the CDR3 is TGTGCCAGCCGTGCCACCGGGACTAGGACTTTCTATGAGCAGTTCTTC.

The V call is TRBV28, the J call TRBJ2-5; 11 bases agree with TRBD2. Germline assignment: CDR1 MDHEN and CDR2 SYDVKM. V gave up 6 bases and J gave up 2 bases; unmatched junction bases: 8. This CDR3 has 16 residues. CDR3 nucleotide sequence: TGTGCCAGCAGAAGACTAACTAGCGGGGGACAAGAGACCCAGTACTTC. This encodes CASRRLTSGGQETQYF.

The chain recombines TRBV27 with TRBJ2-1; D uncertain. Trimming pared 8 bases from V and 3 bases from J, leaving 11 bases between. The CDR3 consists of 13 residues. Germline V gene sequence: CDR1 MNHEY, CDR2 SMNVEV (reference sequence). The CDR3 sequence is CASHDRLYNEQFF. The CDR3 region has the DNA TGTGCCAGCCATGACCGACTCTACAATGAGCAGTTCTTC.